Detailed here is one T cell receptor beta chain. Antigen: not known. Pooled together were second doses at about 4 or about 12 weeks. Sequencing used immunoSEQ multiplex PCR; TCRdb keeps in-frame clones, though not all of them. The sample shows 130,000 or so clones, 88% of them seen only once. The sample is drawn from a study of T cell responses to AZD1222 COVID-19 vaccine. General study findings and limits: Clonal diversity was possibly underestimated, and white British individuals and females predominated among donors. There were repertoire samples only from the period after the peak T cell response. Vaccination with two AZD1222 doses was followed by a rise in Spike-specific TCR breadth and depth.

The origin of this receptor is an adult who received the AZD1222 COVID-19 vaccine. Specimen: peripheral blood, collected 28 days after the second AZD1222 dose.

The CDR3 DNA reads TGTGCCAGCAGTTACGACGGGAGGGGCTACGAGCAGTACTTC. It is translated as CASSYDGRGYEQYF. The genes are TRBV6-5 and TRBJ2-7; 8 bases map to TRBD2. Germline values: CDR1 MNHEY, CDR2 SVGAGI. Trimming removed 2 bases from V and 3 bases from J; junction bases left unmatched: 3. There are 14 residues in the CDR3.